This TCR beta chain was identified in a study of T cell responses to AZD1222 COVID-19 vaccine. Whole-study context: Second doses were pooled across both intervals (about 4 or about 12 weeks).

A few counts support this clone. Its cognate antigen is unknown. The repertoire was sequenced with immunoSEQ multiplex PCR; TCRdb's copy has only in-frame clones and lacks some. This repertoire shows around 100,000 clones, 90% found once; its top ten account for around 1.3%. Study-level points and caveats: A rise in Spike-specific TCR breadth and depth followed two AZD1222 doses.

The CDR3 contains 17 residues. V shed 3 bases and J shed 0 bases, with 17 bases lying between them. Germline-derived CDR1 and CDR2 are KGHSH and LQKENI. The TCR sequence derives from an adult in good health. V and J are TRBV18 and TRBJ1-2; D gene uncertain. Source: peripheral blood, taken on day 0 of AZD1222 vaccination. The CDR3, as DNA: TGTGCCAGCTCACCTTCAATCCCTGAGGAGACTAACTATGGCTACACCTTC. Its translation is CASSPSIPEETNYGYTF.